This TCR beta chain is drawn from a study of cytomegalovirus exposure and HLA in healthy donors. Use of 60 Vbeta and 13 Jbeta primers characterized the PCR. Data came from immunoSEQ multiplex PCR; TCRdb stores just in-frame clones and leaves some out. The sample contains around 130,000 clones, about 85% of which appear only once. Study findings and constraints: Donors belonging to an Asian-associated ancestry cluster reportedly showed fewer N-insertions in productive TCRs than the roughly 700-donor mean, according to what a later analysis found. In a later analysis, HLA-associated beta chains showed higher expansion and lower generation probabilities than comparable chains.

With 4 bases clipped from V and 3 bases from J, the junction kept 9 bases outside the gene matches. The CDR3 loop spans 16 amino acids. Germline V lookup: CDR1 LNHDA, CDR2 SQIVND (reference sequence). This clone has just a few counts. Antigen specificity is unknown. Samples came from healthy bone marrow donors. Sequencing was performed on PBMCs. This sequence originates from a boy aged 5-17 years in good health and CMV-seronegative. The V call is TRBV19, the J call TRBJ2-1; TRBD2 matches at 7 bases. The CDR3 region has the DNA TGTGCCAGTAGTAAGTTGATCCAGCGGGGCTACAATGAGCAGTTCTTC. Translating it yields CASSKLIQRGYNEQFF. The whole variable domain, remainder taken from reference TRBV19 and TRBJ2-1, is DGGITQSPKYLFRKEGQNVTLSCEQNLNHDAMYWYRQDPGQGLRLIYYSQIVNDFQKGDIAEGYSVSREKKESFPLTVTSAQKNPTAFYLCASSKLIQRGYNEQFFGPGTRLTVL.